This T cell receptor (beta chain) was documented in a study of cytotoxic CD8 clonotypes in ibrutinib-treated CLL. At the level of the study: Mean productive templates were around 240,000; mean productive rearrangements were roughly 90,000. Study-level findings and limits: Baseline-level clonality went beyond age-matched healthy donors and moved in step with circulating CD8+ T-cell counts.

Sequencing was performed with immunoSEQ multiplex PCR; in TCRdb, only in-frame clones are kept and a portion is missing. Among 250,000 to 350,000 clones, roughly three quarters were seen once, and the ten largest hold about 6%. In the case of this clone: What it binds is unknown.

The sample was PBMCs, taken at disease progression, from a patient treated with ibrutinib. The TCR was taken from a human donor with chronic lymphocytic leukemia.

The CDR3 coding sequence is TGTGCCAGCAGTTACTCATGGACAGGGCCCTACAATGAGCAGTTCTTC. Protein sequence: CASSYSWTGPYNEQFF. The V call is TRBV6-5, the J call TRBJ2-1; 8 bases fit TRBD1. Germline V gene lookup returns CDR1 MNHEY and CDR2 SVGAGI. The CDR3 contains 16 residues. The junction had 3 bases not matched to a gene; V was cut back by 0 bases and J by 2 bases.